The 27 T cell receptor beta chains below all came from one sample that was sequenced in a study of naive and memory T cell subsets. The beta constant-region primer was an equimolar mix of two oligonucleotides covering TRBC1 and TRBC2. TCRdb re-analysed the UMI-ligation and nested PCR reads in MiXCR, keeping a single row per CDR3 protein. The table includes around 90,000 distinct CDR3 sequences, 6% to 7.5% detected once. Sequencing input: central memory CD4+ T cells from blood. The receptors were gathered from a human donor in good health.

This clonotype was seen ten or more times. V is TRBV20-1 and J is TRBJ2-1; D unresolved. Trimming left V 2 bases short and J 5 bases short, with 7 bases between. The germline V gene has CDR1 DFQATT and CDR2 SNEGSKA (reference sequence). This CDR3 has 12 amino acids. Here the CDR3 DNA reads TGCAGTGCTAGAATCACAAACAATGAGCAGTTCTTC. Protein sequence: CSARITNNEQFF.

The rearrangement links TRBV15 to TRBJ2-5; 7 nucleotides line up with TRBD2. J was trimmed by 1 base and V by 4 bases; bases with no gene match: 3. Germline lookup yields CDR1 LNHNV and CDR2 YYDKDF (reference sequence). This CDR3 is 14 amino acids long. CDR3 in amino acids: CATSTWGGQETQYF. The CDR3 DNA reads as TGTGCCACCAGCACCTGGGGGGGCCAAGAGACCCAGTACTTC.

This clonotype was found many times. The CDR3 loop is CASSYARQPPGSEQYF. The CDR3 DNA is TGTGCCAGCAGTTACGCTAGACAGCCCCCAGGCTCCGAGCAGTACTTC. The chain recombines TRBV6-6 with TRBJ2-7, with D perhaps matching TRBD1 (5 bases). The ends were cut back, 2 bases at V and 6 bases at J, with 20 bases in the middle. CDR1 is MNHNY and CDR2 is SVGAGI in the germline V gene (reference sequence). This CDR3 is 16 amino acids long.

This clonotype was detected ten times or more. V gene TRBV12-3 or TRBV12-4 combines with J gene TRBJ2-1; tentatively, D is TRBD1 (5 bases). V was shortened by 1 base and J by 4 bases, with 11 bases between the two germline ends. The CDR3 contains 15 residues. The CDR3: CASSLGPPGYNEQFF. DNA for the CDR3: TGTGCCAGCAGTTTAGGGCCCCCAGGGTACAATGAGCAGTTCTTC.

There are many counts of this clonotype. DNA for the CDR3: TGTGCCAGCAGTCAGAGCCGTGGGGGACTATACAATGAGCAGTTCTTC. Its protein is CASSQSRGGLYNEQFF. This chain links TRBV12-3 or TRBV12-4 with TRBJ2-1, with TRBD2 identical over 7 bases. The V gene end was trimmed by 5 bases and the J gene end by 4 bases; junction bases not matched to a gene: 11. The CDR3 spans 16 residues.

In this sample, this clonotype turned up a few times. The gene calls are TRBV6-1 and TRBJ2-5; D is unresolved. The V end lost 3 bases, the J end lost 2 bases, and 13 bases lay between the germline ends. This CDR3 has 15 amino acids. Germline assignment: CDR1 MNHNS and CDR2 SASEGT. CDR3: CASSDPLIIQETQYF. Written as DNA, the CDR3 is TGTGCCAGCAGTGACCCGCTGATTATTCAAGAGACCCAGTACTTC.

V gene TRBV7-2 combines with J gene TRBJ2-1; 10 positions match TRBD2. V gave up 6 bases and J gave up 14 bases; unmatched junction bases: 10. Germline V CDR1 and CDR2: SGHTA, FQGNSA. This CDR3 comprises 13 residues. DNA for the CDR3: TGTGCCAGCAGATCTCAAGAGCGGGGGGGCGAGTTCTTC. Amino acids: CASRSQERGGEFF.

The table lists this clonotype with many counts. This chain joins TRBV4-2 and TRBJ2-3; no firm D call. The germline V gene has CDR1 LGHNA and CDR2 YNFKEQ. The CDR3 has 15 residues. V shed 6 bases and J shed 0 bases, with 13 bases lying between them. The CDR3 region has the DNA TGTGCCAGCAGTAATCTTTACTCTAGCACAGATACGCAGTATTTT. Protein product: CASSNLYSSTDTQYF.

This clonotype has a count of ten or more. The gene calls are TRBV29-1 and TRBJ2-5; TRBD2 agrees at 15 bases. The CDR3 is made up of 15 amino acids. V trimming: 4 bases; J trimming: 7 bases; junction bases outside the gene matches: 7. Germline CDR1 reads SQVTM; CDR2 reads ANQGSEA. CDR3 sequence reads: CSVAGLAGGLGTQYF. The CDR3, as DNA: TGCAGCGTTGCCGGACTAGCGGGGGGGCTGGGGACCCAGTACTTC.

The genes are TRBV7-2 and TRBJ2-5; TRBD2 aligns across 14 bases. Germline CDR1 SGHTA, CDR2 FQGNSA. V dropped 1 base and J dropped 2; count of bases not matched to a gene: 15. The CDR3 is 21 amino acids. The CDR3 nucleotides are TGTGCCAGCAGCTTAGGGGGGGCCGGGACTAGCGGGGGAAAACGTCAAGAGACCCAGTACTTC. Translating gives CASSLGGAGTSGGKRQETQYF.

This clonotype turned up a few times. The CDR3 DNA is TGCAGCGTTGAGGGGGAGGATCGGGAGACCCAGTACTTC. It encodes CSVEGEDRETQYF. This chain uses TRBV29-1 with TRBJ2-5; possibly TRBD2 for D (6 bases). Trimming took 3 bases from V and 5 from J, leaving 13 bases between them. This CDR3 region has 13 residues. The V gene's germline CDR1 is SQVTM and CDR2 ANQGSEA.

Concerning this clonotype itself: Given a much more abundant clone one base away, this may be a read error. V and J are TRBV7-9 and TRBJ1-1; the D is unclear. This CDR3 spans 14 amino acids. The germline V gene encodes CDR1 SEHNR and CDR2 FQNEAQ (reference sequence). The DNA for the CDR3 is TGTGCCAACAGCTTAGCTACAGTACCCACTGAAGCTTTCTTT. This codes for CANSLATVPTEAFF.

The J gene is TRBJ2-1, the V gene TRBV25-1; no firm D call. This CDR3 is 11 amino acids long. The V end was cut by 5 bases, the J end by 7 bases, with 6 bases between. Per germline, CDR1 MGHDK and CDR2 SYGVNS. In nucleotides, the CDR3 is TGTGCCAGCAGTCCCTCGAATGAGCAGTTCTTC. Translation gives CASSPSNEQFF.

This clonotype was seen repeatedly, ten times or more. The chain recombines TRBV12-3 or TRBV12-4 with TRBJ2-1; D not resolved. Trimming took off 5 bases at V and 0 bases at J, with 8 bases between the two ends. CDR3 length: 14 amino acids. CDR3 protein: CASSRGSSYNEQFF. For the CDR3, the DNA is TGTGCCAGCAGTCGTGGCAGCTCCTACAATGAGCAGTTCTTC.

In this sample, this clonotype turned up many times. The V and J genes are TRBV10-3 and TRBJ2-1; 7 nucleotides match TRBD1. The germline V gene encodes CDR1 ENHRY and CDR2 SYGVKD. V shed 8 bases, J shed 2 bases, and the junction held 6 bases outside the gene matches. The length of the CDR3 is 14 residues. Here the CDR3 DNA reads TGTGCCATCCGGGACAGTTGGACCTACAATGAGCAGTTCTTC. It yields the protein CAIRDSWTYNEQFF.

This clonotype has at least ten counts. This chain connects TRBV7-8 to TRBJ2-3, with D possibly being TRBD2 (7 bases). The V end lost 4 bases, the J end lost 2 bases, and 16 bases lay between the germline ends. The germline V gene encodes CDR1 SGHVS and CDR2 FQNEAQ. The CDR3 totals 16 residues. The CDR3 bases are TGTGCCAGCAGCTCCCTAGGGGGGGCTTCCACAGATACGCAGTATTTT. Residues: CASSSLGGASTDTQYF.

This clonotype appeared a few times. This sequence joins TRBV12-3 or TRBV12-4 and TRBJ1-5; tentative D call: TRBD1 (5 bases). V lost 6 bases and J lost 0, with 21 bases in between. CDR3 size: 18 residues. This CDR3 is CASRSGSEGPYSNQPQHF. CDR3 nucleotides: TGTGCCAGCAGGTCGGGGTCTGAGGGGCCCTATAGCAATCAGCCCCAGCATTTT.

This clonotype was detected many times. The rearrangement joins TRBV5-4 to TRBJ2-7; 9 bases agree with TRBD1. The junction had 11 bases not matched to a gene; V was cut back by 4 bases and J by 3 bases. The CDR3 consists of 16 residues. Germline V lookup: CDR1 SGHNT, CDR2 YYREEE (reference sequence). The CDR3 loop is CASSPAPGQGNYEQYF. In DNA, the CDR3 is TGTGCCAGCAGCCCAGCCCCCGGACAGGGGAACTACGAGCAGTACTTC.

This clonotype has a handful of counts. The chain couples TRBV18 to TRBJ2-1; TRBD2 agrees at 7 bases. The CDR3 consists of 14 residues. Germline V CDR1 and CDR2: KGHSH, LQKENI. V dropped 0 bases and J dropped 6; count of bases not matched to a gene: 2. CDR3 DNA: TGTGCCAGCTCACCACCCGGGGGGATCAATGAGCAGTTCTTC. Translation gives CASSPPGGINEQFF. Variable domain in full (rest from reference TRBV18 and TRBJ2-1): NAGVMQNPRHLVRRRGQEARLRCSPMKGHSHVYWYRQLPEEGLKFMVYLQKENIIDESGMPKERFSAEFPKEGPSILRIQQVVRGDSAAYFCASSPPGGINEQFFGPGTRLTVL.

In this sample, this clonotype turned up many times. The CDR3 sequence: CSGSPVSYEQYF. Here the CDR3 DNA reads TGCAGTGGATCCCCAGTTTCCTACGAGCAGTACTTC. This sequence joins TRBV20-1 and TRBJ2-7; D is ambiguous. CDR1 and CDR2 (germline): DFQATT, SNEGSKA (reference sequence). The CDR3 runs to 12 residues. Trimming stripped 7 bases from V and 1 base from J, with 11 bases between.

This clonotype was recorded many times. The chain joins TRBV20-1 to TRBJ2-3, with D uncertain. This CDR3 contains 13 residues. The V gene lost 2 bases and the J gene lost 0 bases, with 6 bases spanning the gap. Germline assignment: CDR1 DFQATT and CDR2 SNEGSKA (reference sequence). CDR3 in amino acids: CSARQSSTDTQYF. CDR3 DNA sequence: TGCAGTGCTAGACAGTCTAGCACAGATACGCAGTATTTT.

There are many counts of this clonotype. This chain uses TRBV6-1 with TRBJ2-3; D possibly corresponds to TRBD2 (6 bases). Germline V gives CDR1 MNHNS, CDR2 SASEGT. The V end was cut by 0 bases, the J end by 2 bases, with 15 bases between. The CDR3 runs to 17 residues. Written as DNA, the CDR3 is TGTGCCAGCAGTGAAGCGCCCCGGAGGGCCCACACAGATACGCAGTATTTT. Its translation: CASSEAPRRAHTDTQYF.

This clonotype showed up many times. This chain uses TRBV7-2 with TRBJ2-7; perhaps D is TRBD1 or TRBD2 (5 bases each). V lost 2 bases and J 6 bases, leaving 8 bases between the germline ends. The germline V gene has CDR1 SGHTA and CDR2 FQGNSA. The CDR3 loop spans 12 amino acids. CDR3 amino acids: CASSLLGVEQYF. The CDR3 nucleotides read TGTGCCAGCAGCTTATTGGGGGTCGAGCAGTACTTC.

The genes are TRBV5-1 and TRBJ2-3, with TRBD1 as a possible D gene (5 bases). Trimming removed 6 bases from V and 0 bases from J, with 14 bases in between. Germline CDR1 is SGHRS and CDR2 is YFSETQ. There are 15 residues in the CDR3. CDR3 bases: TGCGCCAGCACGGCCCGTGGGGCGAGCACAGATACGCAGTATTTT. Translated: CASTARGASTDTQYF.

The V gene is TRBV3-1, the J gene TRBJ2-7; a possible D gene is TRBD2 (5 bases). V lost 4 bases to trimming and J lost 0 bases, with 16 bases between them. This CDR3 contains 16 residues. Germline CDR1 and CDR2: LGHDT and YNNKEL (reference sequence). CDR3 sequence reads: CASSPLRATSSYEQYF. CDR3 in DNA: TGTGCCAGCAGCCCCCTGAGGGCAACGAGCTCCTACGAGCAGTACTTC.

At least ten counts were recorded for this clonotype. J is TRBJ2-5 and V is TRBV7-2; tentative D call: TRBD1 (5 bases). Looked up from germline, CDR1 is SGHTA and CDR2 is FQGNSA. There are 15 residues in the CDR3. V was clipped by 2 bases and J by 4 bases, with 14 bases between them. The CDR3 is CASSLRRGMGETQYF. The CDR3 coding sequence is TGTGCCAGCAGCTTAAGAAGGGGTATGGGAGAGACCCAGTACTTC.

The chain joins TRBV12-3 or TRBV12-4 to TRBJ1-2; tentative D call: TRBD1 (5 bases). The V and J ends lost 5 bases and 6 bases respectively, with 16 bases between them. The length of the CDR3 is 14 residues. The CDR3 nucleotides are TGTGCCAGCAGTCGCCCGGGGGGTGTAGATGGCTACACCTTC. It translates to CASSRPGGVDGYTF.